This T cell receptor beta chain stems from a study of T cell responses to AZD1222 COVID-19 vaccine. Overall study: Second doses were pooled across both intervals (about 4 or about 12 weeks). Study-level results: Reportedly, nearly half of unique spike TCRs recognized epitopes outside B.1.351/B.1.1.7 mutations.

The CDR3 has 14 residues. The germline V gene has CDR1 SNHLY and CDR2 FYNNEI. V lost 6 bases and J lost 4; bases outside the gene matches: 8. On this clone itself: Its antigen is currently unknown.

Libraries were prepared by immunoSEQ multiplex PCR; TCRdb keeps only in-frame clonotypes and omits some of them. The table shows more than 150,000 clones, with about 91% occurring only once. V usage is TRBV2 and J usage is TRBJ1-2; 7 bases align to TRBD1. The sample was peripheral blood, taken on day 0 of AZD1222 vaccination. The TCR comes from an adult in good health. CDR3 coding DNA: TGTGCCAGCAGCGTCAGGGGGAGGGGCTATGGCTACACCTTC. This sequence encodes CASSVRGRGYGYTF.